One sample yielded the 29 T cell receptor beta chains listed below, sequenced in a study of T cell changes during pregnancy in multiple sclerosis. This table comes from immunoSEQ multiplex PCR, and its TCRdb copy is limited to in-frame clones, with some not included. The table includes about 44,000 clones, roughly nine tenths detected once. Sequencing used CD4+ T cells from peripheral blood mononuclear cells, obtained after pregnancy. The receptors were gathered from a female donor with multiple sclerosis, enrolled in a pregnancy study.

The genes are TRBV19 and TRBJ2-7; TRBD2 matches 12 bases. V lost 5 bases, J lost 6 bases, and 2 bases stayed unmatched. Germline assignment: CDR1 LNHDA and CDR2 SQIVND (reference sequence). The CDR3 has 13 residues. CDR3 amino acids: CASSPTSGSEQYF. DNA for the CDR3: TGTGCCAGTAGTCCGACTAGCGGGAGCGAGCAGTACTTC.

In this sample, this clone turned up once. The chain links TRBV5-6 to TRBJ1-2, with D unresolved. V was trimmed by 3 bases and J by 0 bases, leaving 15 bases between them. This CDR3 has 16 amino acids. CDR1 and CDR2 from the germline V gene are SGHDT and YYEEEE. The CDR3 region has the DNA TGTGCCAGCAGCTACGGCAGGCCGATAGCTAACTATGGCTACACCTTC. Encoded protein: CASSYGRPIANYGYTF.

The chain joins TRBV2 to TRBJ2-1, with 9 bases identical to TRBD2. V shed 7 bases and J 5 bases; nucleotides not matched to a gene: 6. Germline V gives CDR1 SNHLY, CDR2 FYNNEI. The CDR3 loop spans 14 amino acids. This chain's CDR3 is CASMAAGGHNEQFF. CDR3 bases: TGTGCCAGCATGGCAGCGGGAGGCCACAATGAGCAGTTCTTC.

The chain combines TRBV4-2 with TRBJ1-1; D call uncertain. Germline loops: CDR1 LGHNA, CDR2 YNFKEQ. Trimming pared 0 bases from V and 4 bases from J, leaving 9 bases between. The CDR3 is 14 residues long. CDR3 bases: TGTGCCAGCAGCCAAGATTGGCGGGGCACTGAAGCTTTCTTT. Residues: CASSQDWRGTEAFF.

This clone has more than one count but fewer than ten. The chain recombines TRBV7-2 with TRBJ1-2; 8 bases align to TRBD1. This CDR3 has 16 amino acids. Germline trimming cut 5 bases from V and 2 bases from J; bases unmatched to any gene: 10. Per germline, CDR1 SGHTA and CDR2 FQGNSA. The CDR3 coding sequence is TGTGCCAGCAGCCCCAACCCTGGACAGGGAAACTATGGCTACACCTTC. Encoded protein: CASSPNPGQGNYGYTF.

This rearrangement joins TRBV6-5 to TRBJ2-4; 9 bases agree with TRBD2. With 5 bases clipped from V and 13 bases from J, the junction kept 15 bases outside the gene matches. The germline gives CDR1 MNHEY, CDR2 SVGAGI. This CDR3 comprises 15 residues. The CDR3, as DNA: TGTGCCAGCAGTACCCGAGGGGTTAGCGGGAGCAGACAGTACTTC. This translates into CASSTRGVSGSRQYF.

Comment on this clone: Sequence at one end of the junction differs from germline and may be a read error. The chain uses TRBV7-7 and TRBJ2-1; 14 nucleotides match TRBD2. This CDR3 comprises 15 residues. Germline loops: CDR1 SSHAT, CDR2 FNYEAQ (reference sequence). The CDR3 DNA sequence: TGTGCTAGCACCAGGGGACTAGCGGGAGAAGATGAGCAGTTCTTC. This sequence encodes CASTRGLAGEDEQFF.

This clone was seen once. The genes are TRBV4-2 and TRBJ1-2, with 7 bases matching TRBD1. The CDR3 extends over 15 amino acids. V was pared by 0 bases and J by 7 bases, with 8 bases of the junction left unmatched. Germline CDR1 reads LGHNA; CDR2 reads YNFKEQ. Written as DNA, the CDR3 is TGTGCCAGCAGCCAAGATATGGTAGCAGGGGGTGGCTACACCTTC. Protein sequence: CASSQDMVAGGGYTF.

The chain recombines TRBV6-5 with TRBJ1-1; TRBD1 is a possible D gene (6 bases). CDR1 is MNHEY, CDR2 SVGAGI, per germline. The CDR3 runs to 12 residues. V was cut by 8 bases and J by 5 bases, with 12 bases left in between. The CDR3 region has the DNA TGTGCCAGCGGACAGAGGAAGACTGAAGCTTTCTTT. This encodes CASGQRKTEAFF.

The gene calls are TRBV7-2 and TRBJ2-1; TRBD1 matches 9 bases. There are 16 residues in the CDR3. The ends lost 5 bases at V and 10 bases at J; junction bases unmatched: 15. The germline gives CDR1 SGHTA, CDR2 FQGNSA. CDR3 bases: TGTGCCAGCAGCCCTGACGCTGGGACAGGGACGGGGGAGCAGTTCTTC. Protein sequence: CASSPDAGTGTGEQFF. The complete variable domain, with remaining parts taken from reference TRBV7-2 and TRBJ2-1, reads GAGVSQSPSNKVTEKGKDVELRCDPISGHTALYWYRQSLGQGLEFLIYFQGNSAPDKSGLPSDRFSAERTGGSVSTLTIQRTQQEDSAVYLCASSPDAGTGTGEQFFGPGTRLTVL.

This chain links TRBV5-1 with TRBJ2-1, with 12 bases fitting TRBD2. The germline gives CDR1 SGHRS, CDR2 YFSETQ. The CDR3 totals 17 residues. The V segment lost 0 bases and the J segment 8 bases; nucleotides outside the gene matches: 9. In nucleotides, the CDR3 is TGCGCCAGCAGCTTGGAGGGACTAGCGGGTATTACAGATGAGCAGTTCTTC. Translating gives CASSLEGLAGITDEQFF.

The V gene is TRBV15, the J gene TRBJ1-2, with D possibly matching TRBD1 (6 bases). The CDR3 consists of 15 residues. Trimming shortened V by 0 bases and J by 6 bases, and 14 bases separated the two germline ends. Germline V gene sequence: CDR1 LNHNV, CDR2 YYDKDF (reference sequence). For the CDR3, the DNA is TGTGCCACCAGCAGAGACCGTTCAGGGGCTGATGGCTACACCTTC. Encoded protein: CATSRDRSGADGYTF.

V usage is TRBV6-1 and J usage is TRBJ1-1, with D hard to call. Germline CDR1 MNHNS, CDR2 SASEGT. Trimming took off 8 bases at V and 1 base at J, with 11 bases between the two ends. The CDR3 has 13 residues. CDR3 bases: TGTGCCAGCCGCGCGCTAGGGAACACTGAAGCTTTCTTT. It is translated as CASRALGNTEAFF.

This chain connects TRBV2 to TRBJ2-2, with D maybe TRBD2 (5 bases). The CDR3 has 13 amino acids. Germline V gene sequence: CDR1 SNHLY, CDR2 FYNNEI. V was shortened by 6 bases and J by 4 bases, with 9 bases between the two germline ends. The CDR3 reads CASSPRGTGELFF. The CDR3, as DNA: TGTGCCAGCAGCCCACGGGGCACCGGGGAGCTGTTTTTT.

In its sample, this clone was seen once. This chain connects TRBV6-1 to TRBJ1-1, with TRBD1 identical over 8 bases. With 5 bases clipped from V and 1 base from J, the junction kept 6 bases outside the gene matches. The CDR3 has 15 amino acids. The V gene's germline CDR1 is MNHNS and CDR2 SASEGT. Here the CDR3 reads CASSSYRGKNTEAFF. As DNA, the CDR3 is TGTGCCAGCAGTAGTTACAGGGGGAAGAACACTGAAGCTTTCTTT.

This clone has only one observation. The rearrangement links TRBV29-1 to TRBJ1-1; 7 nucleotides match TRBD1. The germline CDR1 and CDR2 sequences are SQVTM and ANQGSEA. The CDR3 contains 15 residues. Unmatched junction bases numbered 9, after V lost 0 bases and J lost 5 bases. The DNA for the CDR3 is TGCAGCGTTGAAGATCCGAGGGGGCGACGGACTGAAGCTTTCTTT. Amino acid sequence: CSVEDPRGRRTEAFF.

The chain's CDR3 is CANHPKKRTEAFF. The CDR3 DNA is TGTGCCAACCACCCAAAAAAGCGCACTGAAGCTTTCTTT. V is TRBV28 and J is TRBJ1-1; D not resolved. Trimming shortened V by 10 bases and J by 4 bases, and 16 bases separated the two germline ends. The V gene's germline CDR1 is MDHEN and CDR2 SYDVKM. The CDR3 has 13 residues.

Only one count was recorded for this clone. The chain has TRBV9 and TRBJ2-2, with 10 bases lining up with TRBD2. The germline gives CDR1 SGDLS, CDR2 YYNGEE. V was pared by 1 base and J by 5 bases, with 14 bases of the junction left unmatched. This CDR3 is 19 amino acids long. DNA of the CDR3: TGTGCCAGCAGCGTACGCCCTAGCGGGAGTATAAAGGGTACCGGGGAGCTGTTTTTT. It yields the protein CASSVRPSGSIKGTGELFF.

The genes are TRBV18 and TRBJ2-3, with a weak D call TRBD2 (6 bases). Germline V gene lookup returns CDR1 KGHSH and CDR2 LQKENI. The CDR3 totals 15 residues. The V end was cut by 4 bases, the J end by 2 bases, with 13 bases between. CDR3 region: CASSQPGVSTDTQYF. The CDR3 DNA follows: TGTGCCAGCTCACAGCCGGGAGTATCCACAGATACGCAGTATTTT.

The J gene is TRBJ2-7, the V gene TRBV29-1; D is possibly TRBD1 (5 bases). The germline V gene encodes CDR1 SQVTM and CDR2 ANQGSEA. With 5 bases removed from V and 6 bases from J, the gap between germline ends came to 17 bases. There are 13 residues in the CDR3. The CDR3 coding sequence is TGCAGCGTTTGGACACCCCAAGTTACCGAGCAGTACTTC. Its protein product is CSVWTPQVTEQYF.

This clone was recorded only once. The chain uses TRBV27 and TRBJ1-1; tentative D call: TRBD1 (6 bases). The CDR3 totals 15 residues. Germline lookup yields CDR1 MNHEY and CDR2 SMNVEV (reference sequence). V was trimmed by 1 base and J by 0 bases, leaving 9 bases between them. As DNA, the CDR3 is TGTGCCAGCAGTTTATTGTCAGGGGTGAACACTGAAGCTTTCTTT. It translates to CASSLLSGVNTEAFF.

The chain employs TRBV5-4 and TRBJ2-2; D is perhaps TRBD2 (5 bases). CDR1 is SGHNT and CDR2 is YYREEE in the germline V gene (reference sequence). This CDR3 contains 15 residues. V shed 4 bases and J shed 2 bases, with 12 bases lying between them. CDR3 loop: CASSAGQINTGELFF. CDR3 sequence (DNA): TGTGCCAGCAGCGCGGGCCAGATTAACACCGGGGAGCTGTTTTTT.

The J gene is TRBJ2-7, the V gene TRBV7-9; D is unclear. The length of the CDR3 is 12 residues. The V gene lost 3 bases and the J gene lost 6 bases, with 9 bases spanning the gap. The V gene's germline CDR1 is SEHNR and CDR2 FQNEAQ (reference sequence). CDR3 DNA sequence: TGTGCCAGCAGCTTCAGTGTTCGCGAGCAGTACTTC. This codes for CASSFSVREQYF.

This CDR3 is CASSPYIGAPSGELFF. The CDR3 DNA sequence: TGTGCCAGCAGCCCGTACATAGGGGCGCCTTCCGGGGAGCTGTTTTTT. The rearrangement links TRBV4-2 to TRBJ2-2; D is perhaps TRBD1 (5 bases). V was shortened by 4 bases and J by 6 bases, with 18 bases between the two germline ends. This CDR3 region has 16 residues. CDR1 and CDR2 (germline): LGHNA, YNFKEQ.

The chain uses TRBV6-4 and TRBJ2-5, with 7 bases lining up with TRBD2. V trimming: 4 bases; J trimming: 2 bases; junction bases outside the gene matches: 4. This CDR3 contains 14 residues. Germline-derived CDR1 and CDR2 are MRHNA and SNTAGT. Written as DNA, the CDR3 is TGTGCCAGCAGTGCTCTAGCGGAACAAGAGACCCAGTACTTC. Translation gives CASSALAEQETQYF.

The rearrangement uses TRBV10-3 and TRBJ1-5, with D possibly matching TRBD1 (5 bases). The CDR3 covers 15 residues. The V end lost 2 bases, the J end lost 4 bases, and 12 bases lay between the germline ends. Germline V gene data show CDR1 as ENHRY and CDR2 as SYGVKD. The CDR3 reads CAISENWGNNQPQHF. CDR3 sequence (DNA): TGTGCCATCAGTGAGAATTGGGGCAATAATCAGCCCCAGCATTTT.

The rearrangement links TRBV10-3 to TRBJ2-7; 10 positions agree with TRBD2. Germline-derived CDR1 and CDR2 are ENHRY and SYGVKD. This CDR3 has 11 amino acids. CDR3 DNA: TGTGCGAGCGGGAGGGCCCTCGAGCAGTACTTC. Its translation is CASGRALEQYF.

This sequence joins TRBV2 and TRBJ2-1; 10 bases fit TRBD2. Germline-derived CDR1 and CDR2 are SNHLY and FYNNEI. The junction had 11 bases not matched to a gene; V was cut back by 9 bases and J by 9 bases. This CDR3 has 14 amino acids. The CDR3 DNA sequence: TGTGCCAGTATGACTAGCGGGCGCGGTACTGAGCAGTTCTTC. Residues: CASMTSGRGTEQFF.

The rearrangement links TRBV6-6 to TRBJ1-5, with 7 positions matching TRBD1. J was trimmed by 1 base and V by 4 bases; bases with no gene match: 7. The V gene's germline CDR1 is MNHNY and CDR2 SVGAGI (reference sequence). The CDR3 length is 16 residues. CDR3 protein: CASSSGQPTSNQPQHF. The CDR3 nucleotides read TGTGCCAGCAGTTCGGGACAGCCAACCAGCAATCAGCCCCAGCATTTT.